Each of the 7 T cell receptor beta chains below was sequenced from the same sample in a study. TCRdb redid the calling of the RT-PCR reads with MiXCR, one entry per CDR3 protein. Of fewer than 800,000 distinct CDR3 sequences in the sample, 14% were seen once. The sample comprised memory CD4+ T cells from blood. All receptors derive from a female donor in good health, serving as a healthy control.

The rearrangement links TRBV20-1 to TRBJ1-2; D is perhaps TRBD1 (6 bases). Germline V gene sequence: CDR1 DFQATT, CDR2 SNEGSKA (reference sequence). This CDR3 is built from 11 residues. Here the CDR3 reads CRSRGAGGYTF. For the CDR3, the DNA is TGCAGGTCGCGGGGGGCGGGTGGCTACACCTTC.

The genes are TRBV24-1 and TRBJ2-6; weak D call: TRBD1 (5 bases). With 3 bases removed from V and 2 bases from J, the gap between germline ends came to 7 bases. Per the germline V gene, CDR1 is KGHDR and CDR2 is SFDVKD. The CDR3 has 15 residues. The CDR3 here is CATSDVGAGANVLTF. CDR3 coding DNA: TGTGCCACCAGTGATGTAGGGGCTGGGGCCAACGTCCTGACTTTC.

This clonotype showed up just a few times. The chain joins TRBV20-1 to TRBJ1-2; 7 positions match TRBD1. The CDR3 is 13 amino acids. With V trimmed by 4 bases and J by 3 bases, 5 bases remained unmatched. Looked up from germline, CDR1 is DFQATT and CDR2 is SNEGSKA (reference sequence). For the CDR3, the DNA is TGCAGTGCTAAAGGGGGCGCGGACTATGGCTACACCTTC. Amino acid sequence: CSAKGGADYGYTF.

This clonotype came up a few times. The V and J genes are TRBV2 and TRBJ2-1, with no clear D. Looked up from germline, CDR1 is SNHLY and CDR2 is FYNNEI. The CDR3 contains 12 residues. Between the trimmed V and J ends, which lost 1 base and 9 bases, there was a span of 7 bases. CDR3 in DNA: TGTGCCAGCAGTGAAGGTGGTAGTGAGCAGTTCTTC. This codes for CASSEGGSEQFF.

V usage is TRBV29-1 and J usage is TRBJ2-1; D gene ambiguous. From germline, CDR1 is SQVTM and CDR2 ANQGSEA. V shed 4 bases and J shed 8 bases, with 15 bases lying between them. The length of the CDR3 is 13 residues. CDR3 DNA sequence: TGCAGCGTTGTTGGGTCTTCTGGGCATGAGCAGTTCTTC. This encodes CSVVGSSGHEQFF.

The chain carries TRBV6-2 or TRBV6-3 and TRBJ1-4, with 7 bases lining up with TRBD1. Per germline, CDR1 MNHEY and CDR2 SVGEGT. Trimming removed 2 bases from V and 4 bases from J; junction bases left unmatched: 7. The CDR3 runs 16 residues. The CDR3 DNA follows: TGTGCCAGCAGTTACCCGCCGGGACAGCTTAATGAAAAACTGTTTTTT. It encodes CASSYPPGQLNEKLFF.

The chain recombines TRBV7-2 with TRBJ2-4, with D perhaps TRBD1 or TRBD2 (6 bases each). The V and J ends lost 1 base and 0 bases respectively, with 16 bases between them. The CDR3 has 18 residues. Germline assignment: CDR1 SGHTA and CDR2 FQGNSA. The DNA of the CDR3 is TGTGCCAGCAGCTTAGGGGGAGAGGGGGGAATAGCCAAAAACATTCAGTACTTC. This codes for CASSLGGEGGIAKNIQYF.